The clone carrying this T cell receptor (beta chain) has a handful of counts. Its target is unknown. Amplified TCR beta CDR3 regions came from RNA transcripts. A set of HTBI primers served as the primers for a first-round RT-PCR of the TCR CDR3. TCRdb independently ran MiXCR on the multiplex PCR reads; one entry per CDR3 protein. This sample has 600,000 to 700,000 distinct CDR3 sequences, with about 45% found just once. The data belong to a study of T cells in Graves' hyperthyroidism and ophthalmopathy. The study, taken as a whole, reports: Median prediction lead before ophthalmopathy onset was 6.5 months with the model. Blood also held most thyroid clonotypes expanded beyond 0.001.

Uncontrolled infections, other autoimmune diseases, pregnancy or lactation led to exclusion of patients. In making diagnoses, clinical symptoms, serum thyroxine and TRAb, thyroid ultrasound and orbital computed tomography were all used. Source material: peripheral blood or thyroid tissue (not recorded which). The sequence was obtained from an adult man with Graves' disease, either hyperthyroidism or ophthalmopathy (not recorded which).

In nucleotides, the CDR3 is TGCGCCAGCAGCTTGGGCCCTTTCGACGAGCAGTACTTC. It yields the protein CASSLGPFDEQYF. The chain links TRBV5-1 to TRBJ2-7, with D hard to call. The CDR3 length is 13 residues. Trimming took 0 bases from V and 5 from J, leaving 9 bases between them. Germline V CDR1 and CDR2: SGHRS, YFSETQ.